This T cell receptor (beta chain) is from a study of blood T cells in healthy people across ages. General observations from the study: There were more naive CD4+ cells and higher diversity in long-lived donors than in aged donors. From one million sequenced T cells, diversity estimates were lower bounds.

Together with a sample-barcoded 5' primer, a J-beta primer mix was included in a second PCR lasting roughly 6 to 12 cycles. The template-switch adaptor, which had 12 random nucleotides, put a tag on each cDNA molecule. TCRdb re-derived calls from the 5' RACE reads in MiXCR, one entry per CDR3 protein. Among around 790,000 distinct CDR3 sequences, more than 40% were seen once, and the ten largest hold under 20%. The CDR3 sequence is 16 residues long. V was clipped by 4 bases and J by 5 bases, with 19 bases between them. Germline V CDR1 and CDR2: SGHRS, YFSETQ. As regards this clonotype: Its antigen is unknown.

The chain has TRBV5-1 and TRBJ2-1; D not certain. The sequence was collected from a man aged 55 to 70 in good health. The source material was blood. This chain's CDR3 is CASSHNVGYGNNEQFF. CDR3 nucleotides: TGCGCCAGCAGCCACAACGTTGGATACGGAAACAATGAGCAGTTCTTC.